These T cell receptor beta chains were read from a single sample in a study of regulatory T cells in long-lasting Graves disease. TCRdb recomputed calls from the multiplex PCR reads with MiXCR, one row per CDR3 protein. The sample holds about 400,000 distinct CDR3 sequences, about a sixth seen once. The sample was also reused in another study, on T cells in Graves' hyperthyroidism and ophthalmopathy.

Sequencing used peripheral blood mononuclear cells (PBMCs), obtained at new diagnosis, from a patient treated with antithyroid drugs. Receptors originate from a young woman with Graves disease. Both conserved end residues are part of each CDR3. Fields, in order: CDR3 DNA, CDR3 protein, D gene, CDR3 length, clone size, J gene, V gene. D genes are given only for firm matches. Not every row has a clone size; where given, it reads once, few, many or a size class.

DNA: TGTGCCAGCAGCCAGACCGTTGGGATCGATACGCAGTATTTT
CDR3: CASSQTVGIDTQYF
D: NA
length: 14
size: many
J: TRBJ2-3
V: TRBV7-9

DNA: TGTGCCAGCAGCCGTAACTACGAGCAGTACTTC
CDR3: CASSRNYEQYF
D: NA
length: 11
size: many
J: TRBJ2-7
V: TRBV3-1

DNA: TGTGCCAGCAGTTTGGGGGTCGGATTCAATCAGCCCCAGCATTTT
CDR3: CASSLGVGFNQPQHF
D: NA
length: 15
size: many
J: TRBJ1-5
V: TRBV28

DNA: TGTGCCAGCAGTTACTTGGGCCACACTGAAGCTTTCTTT
CDR3: CASSYLGHTEAFF
D: NA
length: 13
size: many
J: TRBJ1-1
V: TRBV6-2/TRBV6-3

DNA: TGTGCCAGCAGCCACATACAGGGGGCGCAGGATGAGGCTTTCTTT
CDR3: CASSHIQGAQDEAFF
D: TRBD1
length: 15
size: few
J: TRBJ1-1
V: TRBV5-6

DNA: TGTGCCAGCAGAGATTCTAGCGACCTCTGGGCCGACAATGAGCAGTTCTTC
CDR3: CASRDSSDLWADNEQFF
D: NA
length: 17
size: many
J: TRBJ2-1
V: TRBV28

DNA: TGCAGTGCCTCCGCACCGATGGAAAACATTCAGTACTTC
CDR3: CSASAPMENIQYF
D: NA
length: 13
size: NA
J: TRBJ2-4
V: TRBV20-1

DNA: TGTGCCAGCAGAACCGTCCTACTGGGGGAGCAGTACTTC
CDR3: CASRTVLLGEQYF
D: NA
length: 13
size: many
J: TRBJ2-7
V: TRBV27

DNA: TGTGCCAGCGAGGGACAGTCGAACACCGGGGAGCTGTTTTTT
CDR3: CASEGQSNTGELFF
D: TRBD1
length: 14
size: many
J: TRBJ2-2
V: TRBV11-2

DNA: TGTGCCAGCAGCCGGGACGGCAATTTCTATGGCTACACCTTC
CDR3: CASSRDGNFYGYTF
D: NA
length: 14
size: many
J: TRBJ1-2
V: TRBV12-3/TRBV12-4

DNA: TGTGCCAGCAGCACAGGGTCTGGAGAAAAACTGTTTTTT
CDR3: CASSTGSGEKLFF
D: NA
length: 13
size: NA
J: TRBJ1-4
V: TRBV6-1

DNA: TGCAGTGCTAGCCTCGGACTAGCGGGAGGACTGTACCAAGAGACCCAGTACTTC
CDR3: CSASLGLAGGLYQETQYF
D: TRBD2
length: 18
size: many
J: TRBJ2-5
V: TRBV20-1

DNA: TGCAGTGCTATTGGGGCCGGGACAGAAAACAACCCCAGGGTTTTT
CDR3: CSAIGAGTENNPRVF
D: TRBD1
length: 15
size: NA
J: TRBJ1-4
V: TRBV20-1

DNA: TGTGCCAGCAGTTACGAGCGGGGCGACGAGCAGTACTTC
CDR3: CASSYERGDEQYF
D: TRBD2
length: 13
size: many
J: TRBJ2-7
V: TRBV6-2/TRBV6-3

DNA: TGTGCCAGCAGACAGTCAGGGGTCGGCTATAATTCACCCCTCCACTTT
CDR3: CASRQSGVGYNSPLHF
D: NA
length: 16
size: many
J: TRBJ1-6
V: TRBV3-1

DNA: TGTGCCAGTAGGGGCAGCTATAATTCACCCCTCCACTTT
CDR3: CASRGSYNSPLHF
D: NA
length: 13
size: many
J: TRBJ1-6
V: TRBV19

DNA: TGTGCCAGCAGCCAGTCTTACACCGTGTGGGAGACCCAGTACTTC
CDR3: CASSQSYTVWETQYF
D: NA
length: 15
size: many
J: TRBJ2-5
V: TRBV3-1